What follows describes a single T cell receptor (beta chain). The target of this receptor is not known. It has no much larger one-base neighbor in the sample; base qualities were not kept. This specimen belongs to a study of blood T cell repertoires in COVID-19 (dated by TCRdb to the early 2020s). Regarding the complete study: Samples from collaborators originated in the United States, Italy and Spain and spanned both the acute and convalescent phases of COVID-19. The material from the prospective study consisted of cDNA or gDNA derived from T cells, B-cell-depleted T cells, or PBMCs. Subjects who had been exposed to COVID-19, were actively infected with it, or had recovered from it provided the deeply sampled blood TCRbeta repertoires that made up the dataset. A freely available public database, intended as a resource for researchers studying the immune response to SARS-CoV-2, is where the repertoires were released. The samples were drawn from the first 160 participants of the ongoing ImmuneRACE study and from 950 to 1,500 subjects provided by 6 global collaborators. The sample metadata nearly always contained a de-identified subject ID, COVID-19 status, age in years and sex. Where available, HLA class I and class II types were obtained from metadata supplied by the sample provider rather than from assay-based typing. What the authors observed across the whole study: Clinical and demographic metadata were provided uncurated, with the amount varying by source and participant.

Trimming removed 4 bases from V and 6 bases from J; the gene matches leave 8 bases unexplained. The CDR3 covers 15 residues, taking in both the cysteine and the phenylalanine. Only CDR3 DNA remains: 45 bases, in frame from the first base. The CDR1 and CDR2 encoded by the germline V gene are SGHRS and YFSETQ. One collaborating source in Seattle enrolled patients during active infection and followed them longitudinally through the course of disease. Each collaborating institution followed its own protocols to collect whole blood in K2EDTA tubes. For TCRbeta analysis, collaborators shipped samples as frozen whole blood, isolated PBMCs, or DNA extracted from either of those sample types. TCRbeta CDR3 regions were amplified from genomic DNA using the immunoSEQ Assay, a bias-controlled multiplex PCR. As for the original processing: Within the assay, amplification of reference gene primers was used to estimate how many nucleated cells each sample contained. To quantify the absolute abundance of each unique TCRbeta CDR3 rearrangement, sequence reads were collapsed and filtered. For each sample, productive Simpson clonality was calculated as the square root of Simpson's diversity index over productive rearrangements. The source is immuneACCESS, and TCRdb retained only in-frame sequences with V and J called. Part of the clones is not carried over; for the studies checked, unresolved V genes explain less than half of this, and the remainder is unexplained. D and trimming come from the DNA, and the V and J calls and clone size come from that table. The sample table lists 50,000 to 65,000 clones, about nine tenths of them with a count of one. Of the sample, 20% to 25% falls within the top ten clones.

The receptor's source is a woman of 80 years or more with COVID-19, enrolled during active disease. Sequencing was carried out using peripheral blood. The V and J genes are TRBV5-1 and TRBJ1-4; the central 8 bases match TRBD1. CDR3 region: CASSAGQGWDEKLFF. The DNA sequence is TGCGCCAGCAGCGCTGGACAGGGTTGGGATGAAAAACTGTTTTTT.